This T cell receptor beta chain was identified during a study of blood T cell repertoires in COVID-19. Study overall: Samples taken during acute and convalescent COVID-19 were collected in the United States, Italy and Spain.

Trimming took off 6 bases at V and 2 bases at J, with 10 bases between the two ends. CDR1 and CDR2 from the germline V gene are MNHEY and SVGEGT. This CDR3 region has 14 residues. Per the original data handling: Amplification with reference gene primers provided the estimates of nucleated cell counts. Generated by immunoSEQ multiplex PCR, the TCRdb table keeps only in-frame clones and is missing some. V and J calls plus clone size are reproduced from that table; the DNA served to infer D and trimming. The sample lists about 44,000 clones, 84% occurring once. V is TRBV6-2 or TRBV6-3 and J is TRBJ2-2; no clear D gene. The sequence derives from a human donor in a cohort sampled during active COVID-19. Specimen: peripheral blood. CDR3 residues: CASSNGVNTGELFF. The CDR3 bases are TGTGCCAGCAGCAACGGAGTAAACACCGGGGAGCTGTTTTTT.